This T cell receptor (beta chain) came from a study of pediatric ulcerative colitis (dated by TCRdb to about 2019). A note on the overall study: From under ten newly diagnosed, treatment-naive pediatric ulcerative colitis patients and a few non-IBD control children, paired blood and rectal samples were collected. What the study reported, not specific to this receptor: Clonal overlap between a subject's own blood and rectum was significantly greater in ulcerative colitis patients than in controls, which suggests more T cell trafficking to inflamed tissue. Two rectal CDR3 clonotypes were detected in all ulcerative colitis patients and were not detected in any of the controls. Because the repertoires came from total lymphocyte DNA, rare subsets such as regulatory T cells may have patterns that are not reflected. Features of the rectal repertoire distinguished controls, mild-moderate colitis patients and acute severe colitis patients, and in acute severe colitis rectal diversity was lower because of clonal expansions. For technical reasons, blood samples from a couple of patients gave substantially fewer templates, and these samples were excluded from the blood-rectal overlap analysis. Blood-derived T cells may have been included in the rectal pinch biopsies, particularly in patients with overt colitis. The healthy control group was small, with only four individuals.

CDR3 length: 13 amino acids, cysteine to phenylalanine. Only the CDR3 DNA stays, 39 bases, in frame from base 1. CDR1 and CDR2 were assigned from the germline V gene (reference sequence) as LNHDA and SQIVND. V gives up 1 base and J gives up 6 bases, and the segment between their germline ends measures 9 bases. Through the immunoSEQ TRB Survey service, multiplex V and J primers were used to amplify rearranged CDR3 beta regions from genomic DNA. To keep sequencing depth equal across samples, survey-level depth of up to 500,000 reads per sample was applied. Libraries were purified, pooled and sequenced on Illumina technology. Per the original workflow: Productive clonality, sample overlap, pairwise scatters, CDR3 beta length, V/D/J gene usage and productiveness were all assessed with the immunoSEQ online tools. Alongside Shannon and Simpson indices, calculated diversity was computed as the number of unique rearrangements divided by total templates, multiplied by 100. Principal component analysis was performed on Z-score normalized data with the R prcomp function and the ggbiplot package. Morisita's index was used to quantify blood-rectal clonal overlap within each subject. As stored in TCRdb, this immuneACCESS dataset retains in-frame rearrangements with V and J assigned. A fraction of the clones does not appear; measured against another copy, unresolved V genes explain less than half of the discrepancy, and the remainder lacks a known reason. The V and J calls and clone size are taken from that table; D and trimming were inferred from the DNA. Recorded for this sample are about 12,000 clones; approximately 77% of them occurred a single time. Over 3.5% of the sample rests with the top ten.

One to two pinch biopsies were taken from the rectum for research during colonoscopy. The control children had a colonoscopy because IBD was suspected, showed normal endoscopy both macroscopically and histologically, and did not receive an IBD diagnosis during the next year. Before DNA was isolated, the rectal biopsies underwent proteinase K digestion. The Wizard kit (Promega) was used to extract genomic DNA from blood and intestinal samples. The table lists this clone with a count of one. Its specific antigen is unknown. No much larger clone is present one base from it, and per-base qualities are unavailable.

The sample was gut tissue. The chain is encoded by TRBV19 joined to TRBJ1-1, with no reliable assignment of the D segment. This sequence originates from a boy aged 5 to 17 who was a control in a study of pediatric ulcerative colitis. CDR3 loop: CASSIVDDAEAFF. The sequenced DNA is TGTGCCAGTAGTATAGTGGACGACGCTGAAGCTTTCTTT.